This section outlines one T cell receptor beta chain sequence together with its context. Only one count was recorded for this clone. Its antigen is still unknown. It has no much larger one-base neighbor in the sample; base qualities were not kept. This specimen comes from a study of a mutant IDH1 vaccine in newly diagnosed glioma (dated by TCRdb to the early 2020s). Regarding the research as a whole: Across visits V03 through V10, patients got a total of eight vaccinations, given in weeks 1, 3, 5, 7, 11, 15, 19 and 23. Prior to enrollment, standard therapy consisting of radiotherapy alone, temozolomide alone, or radiochemotherapy with temozolomide had been administered to patients, with the combination being received by most patients. Six visits were used for peripheral blood collection: V03 (baseline), V05, V07, V10, V12 and V13. For exploratory analyses, longitudinal TCRB deep sequencing was carried out in roughly 23 treated patients wherever samples were available. In the chemotherapy-containing groups, vaccination started alongside temozolomide cycles, whereas in patients who had radiotherapy alone it started 4-6 weeks after radiotherapy. Of the roughly 30 treated patients, about 62% were male and roughly 38% were female, and a mean age of 40.4 years was recorded. The paper as a whole reports these results and caveats: Availability determined which PBMC samples were chosen for TCRB deep sequencing. It was noted by the authors that analyses of patient blood samples could not be reproduced owing to sample limitations. Pseudoprogression seemed to be unrelated to changes in the top peripheral T cell clonotypes found by TCRB sequencing. Across multiple MHC alleles, vaccine-induced immune responses were seen in around 93% of patients.

The germline V gene (reference sequence) yields MNHNY for CDR1 and SVGAGI for CDR2. At the junction V is shortened by 0 bases and J by 5 bases, with 8 bases in between. The CDR3 goes from the cysteine to the phenylalanine over 14 residues. Kept here is only the CDR3 DNA, which spans 42 bases and is read in frame from base 1. The label giving this sample's time point can be read as: week 11, during vaccination. Every vaccine dose consisted of 300 ug of a 20-mer mutant IDH1 peptide in Montanide, administered subcutaneously together with topical imiquimod. All donors had newly diagnosed IDH1-mutant astrocytomas of WHO grade 3 or 4 that showed loss of nuclear ATRX. The samples were drawn from NOA16, a multicentre, single-arm, open-label phase I trial in Germany that tested a mutant IDH1 peptide vaccine in humans for the first time. The DNeasy Blood and Tissue Kit was used to extract genomic DNA from EDTA blood for TCRB sequencing.

The method was the immunoSEQ multiplex PCR assay. Rearranged TCR beta chain sequences were amplified with the hsTCRB Kit following the manufacturer's protocol. An Illumina MiSeq was used to sequence the TCRB libraries. Per the original workflow: Demultiplexing, trimming and gene mapping were performed with the kit vendor's proprietary platform. As stored in TCRdb, this immuneACCESS dataset retains in-frame rearrangements with V and J assigned. A fraction of the clones does not appear; measured against another copy, unresolved V genes explain less than half of the discrepancy, and the remainder lacks a known reason. The DNA was the basis for D and trimming; V, J and clone size are from that table. This sample lists 110,000 or so clones; approximately 87% were detected once. Roughly 0.55% of the sample rests with the top ten.

This specimen consisted of PBMCs, obtained from a glioma patient whose treatment included an IDH1 peptide vaccine. The V and J genes are TRBV6-6 and TRBJ1-5; the D region possibly corresponds to TRBD1 (5 bases align). The source of this sequence is a woman between 50 and 59 years old with glioma. The sequence in DNA is TGTGCCAGCAGTTACTCCCGGGGGGATCAGCCCCAGCATTTT. It encodes CASSYSRGDQPQHF.